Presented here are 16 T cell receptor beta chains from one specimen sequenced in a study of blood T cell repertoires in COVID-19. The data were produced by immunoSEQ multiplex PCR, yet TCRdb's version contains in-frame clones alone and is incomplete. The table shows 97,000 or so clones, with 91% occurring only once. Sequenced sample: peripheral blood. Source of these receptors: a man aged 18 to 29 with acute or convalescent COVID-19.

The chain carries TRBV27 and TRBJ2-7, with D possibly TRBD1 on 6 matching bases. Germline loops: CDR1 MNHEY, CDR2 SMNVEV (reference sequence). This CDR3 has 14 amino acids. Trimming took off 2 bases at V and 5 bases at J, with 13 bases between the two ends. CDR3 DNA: TGTGCCAGCAGTTTAATCGGACAGCCCCACGAGCAGTACTTC. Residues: CASSLIGQPHEQYF.

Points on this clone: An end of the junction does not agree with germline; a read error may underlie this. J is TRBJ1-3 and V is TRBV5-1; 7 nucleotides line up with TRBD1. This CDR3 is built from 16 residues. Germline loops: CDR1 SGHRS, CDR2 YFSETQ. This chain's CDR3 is CASSLETGTPGPTRTF. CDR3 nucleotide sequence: TGCGCCAGCAGCTTGGAGACAGGGACACCCGGTCCCACCCGCACTTTT.

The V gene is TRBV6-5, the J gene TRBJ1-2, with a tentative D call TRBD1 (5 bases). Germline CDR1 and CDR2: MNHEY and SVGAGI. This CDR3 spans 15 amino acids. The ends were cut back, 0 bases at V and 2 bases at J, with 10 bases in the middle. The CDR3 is CASSYSGPGNYGYTF. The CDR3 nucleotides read TGTGCCAGCAGTTACTCGGGTCCAGGGAACTATGGCTACACCTTC.

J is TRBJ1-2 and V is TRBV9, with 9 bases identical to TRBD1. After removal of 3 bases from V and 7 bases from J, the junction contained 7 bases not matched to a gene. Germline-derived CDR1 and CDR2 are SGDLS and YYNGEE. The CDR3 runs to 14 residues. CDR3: CASSADRGDGGYTF. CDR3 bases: TGTGCCAGCAGCGCCGACAGGGGGGATGGTGGCTACACCTTC.

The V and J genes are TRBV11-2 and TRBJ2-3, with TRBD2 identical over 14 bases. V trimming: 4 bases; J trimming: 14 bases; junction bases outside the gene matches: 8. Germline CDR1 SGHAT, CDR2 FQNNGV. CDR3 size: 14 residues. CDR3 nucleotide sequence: TGTGCCAGCAGCTCGGGACTAGCGGGAGCCCAGCGGTATTTT. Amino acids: CASSSGLAGAQRYF. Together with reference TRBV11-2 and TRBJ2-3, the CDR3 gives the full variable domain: EAGVAQSPRYKIIEKRQSVAFWCNPISGHATLYWYQQILGQGPKLLIQFQNNGVVDDSQLPKDRFSAERLKGVDSTLKIQPAKLEDSAVYLCASSSGLAGAQRYFGPGTRLTVL.

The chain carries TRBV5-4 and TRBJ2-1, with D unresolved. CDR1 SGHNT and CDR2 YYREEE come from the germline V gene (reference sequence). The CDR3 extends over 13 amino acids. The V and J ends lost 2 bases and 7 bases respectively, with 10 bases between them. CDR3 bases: TGTGCCAGCAGCTTCCTAGTGAGTAATGAGCAGTTCTTC. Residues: CASSFLVSNEQFF. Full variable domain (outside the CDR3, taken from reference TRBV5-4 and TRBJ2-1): ETGVTQSPTHLIKTRGQQVTLRCSSQSGHNTVSWYQQALGQGPQFIFQYYREEENGRGNFPPRFSGLQFPNYSSELNVNALELDDSALYLCASSFLVSNEQFFGPGTRLTVL.

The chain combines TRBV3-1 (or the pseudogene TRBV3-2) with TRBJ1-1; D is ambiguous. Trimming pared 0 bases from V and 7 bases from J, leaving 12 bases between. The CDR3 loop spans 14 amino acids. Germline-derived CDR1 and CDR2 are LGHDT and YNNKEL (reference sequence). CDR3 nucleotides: TGTGCCAGCAGCCAAGAGGCGTTGGGGAGTGAAGCTTTCTTT. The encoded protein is CASSQEALGSEAFF.

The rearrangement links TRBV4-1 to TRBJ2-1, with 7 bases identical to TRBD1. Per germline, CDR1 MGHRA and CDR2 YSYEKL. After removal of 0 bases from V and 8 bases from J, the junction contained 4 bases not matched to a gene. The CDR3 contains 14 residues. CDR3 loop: CASSQDGTEDEQFF. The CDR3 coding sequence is TGCGCCAGCAGCCAAGATGGGACAGAGGATGAGCAGTTCTTC.

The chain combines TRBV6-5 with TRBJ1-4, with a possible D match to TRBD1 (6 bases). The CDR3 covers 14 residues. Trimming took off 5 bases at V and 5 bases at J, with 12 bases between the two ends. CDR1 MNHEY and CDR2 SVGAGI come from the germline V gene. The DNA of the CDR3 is TGTGCCAGCAGTCTGGACAGCAGAAATGAAAAACTGTTTTTT. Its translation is CASSLDSRNEKLFF.

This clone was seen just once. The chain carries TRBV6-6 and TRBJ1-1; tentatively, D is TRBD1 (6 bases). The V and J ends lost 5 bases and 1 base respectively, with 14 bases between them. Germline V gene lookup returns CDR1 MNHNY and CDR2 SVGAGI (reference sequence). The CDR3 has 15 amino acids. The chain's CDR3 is CASSATGIANTEAFF. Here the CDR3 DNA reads TGTGCCAGCAGTGCGACAGGAATCGCGAACACTGAAGCTTTCTTT.

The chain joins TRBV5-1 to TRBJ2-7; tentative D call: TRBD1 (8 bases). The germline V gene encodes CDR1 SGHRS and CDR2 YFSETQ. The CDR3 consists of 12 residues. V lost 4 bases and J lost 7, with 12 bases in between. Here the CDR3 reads CASSEQGGEQYF. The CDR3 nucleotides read TGCGCCAGCAGCGAACAGGGGGGGGAGCAGTACTTC.

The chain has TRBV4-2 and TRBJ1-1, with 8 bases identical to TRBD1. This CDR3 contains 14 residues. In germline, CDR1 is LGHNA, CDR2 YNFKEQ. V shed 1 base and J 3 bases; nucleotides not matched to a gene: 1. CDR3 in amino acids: CASSQAQGDTEAFF. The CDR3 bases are TGTGCCAGCAGCCAAGCACAGGGGGACACTGAAGCTTTCTTT.

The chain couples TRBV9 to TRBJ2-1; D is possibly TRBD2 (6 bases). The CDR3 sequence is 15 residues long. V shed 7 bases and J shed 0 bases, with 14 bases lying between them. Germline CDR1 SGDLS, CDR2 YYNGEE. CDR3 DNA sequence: TGTGCCAGCTCGGACTACCCGACCTCCTACAATGAGCAGTTCTTC. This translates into CASSDYPTSYNEQFF.

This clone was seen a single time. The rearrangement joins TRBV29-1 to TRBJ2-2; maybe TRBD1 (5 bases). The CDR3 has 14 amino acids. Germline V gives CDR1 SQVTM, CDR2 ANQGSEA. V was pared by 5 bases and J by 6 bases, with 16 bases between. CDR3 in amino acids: CSVLKTDTSGELFF. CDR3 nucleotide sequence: TGCAGCGTTCTCAAGACAGACACATCCGGGGAGCTGTTTTTT.

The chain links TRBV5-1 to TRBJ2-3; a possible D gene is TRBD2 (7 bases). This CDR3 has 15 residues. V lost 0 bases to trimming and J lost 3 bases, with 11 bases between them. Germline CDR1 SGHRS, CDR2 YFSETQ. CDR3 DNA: TGCGCCAGCAGCTTGGACGCGGGGGCAACAGATACGCAGTATTTT. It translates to CASSLDAGATDTQYF.

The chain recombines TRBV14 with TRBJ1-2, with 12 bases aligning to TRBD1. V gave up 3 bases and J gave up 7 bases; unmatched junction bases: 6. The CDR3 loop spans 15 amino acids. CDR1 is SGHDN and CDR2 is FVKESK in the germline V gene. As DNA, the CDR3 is TGTGCCAGCAGCCATCGGGACAGGGGGCCTCTTGGCTACACCTTC. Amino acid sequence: CASSHRDRGPLGYTF.